This TCR beta chain originates from a study of CD8 T cells in Susac syndrome. The study's findings and limits: In its TCR sequencing and HLA analysis, the study acknowledged that the number of individuals was relatively small.

Remarks on this clonotype: Its antigen is undetermined.

RNA, at about 0.45 to 1 ug, was reverse transcribed with random hexamers. The immunoSEQ assay covered 54 Vbeta and 13 Jbeta segments for CDR3. Using its own MiXCR run on the immunoSEQ multiplex PCR reads, TCRdb lists one record per CDR3 protein. The data contain 95,000 to 150,000 distinct CDR3 sequences, about 93% of them singletons. The CDR3 is 13 amino acids. Looked up from germline, CDR1 is SEHNR and CDR2 is FQNEAQ (reference sequence). With 2 bases removed from V and 2 bases from J, the gap between germline ends came to 5 bases. This TCR came from a human donor in good health. Sample: CD4+ T cells from PBMCs. The rearrangement joins TRBV7-9 to TRBJ2-3, with no clear D. CDR3 DNA: TGTGCCAGCAGCTTAACCCCCACAGATACGCAGTATTTT. Encoded protein: CASSLTPTDTQYF. The full variable domain, with the rest looked up from reference TRBV7-9 and TRBJ2-3, is DTGVSQNPRHKITKRGQNVTFRCDPISEHNRLYWYRQTLGQGPEFLTYFQNEAQLEKSRLLSDRFSAERPKGSFSTLEIQRTEQGDSAMYLCASSLTPTDTQYFGPGTRLTVL.